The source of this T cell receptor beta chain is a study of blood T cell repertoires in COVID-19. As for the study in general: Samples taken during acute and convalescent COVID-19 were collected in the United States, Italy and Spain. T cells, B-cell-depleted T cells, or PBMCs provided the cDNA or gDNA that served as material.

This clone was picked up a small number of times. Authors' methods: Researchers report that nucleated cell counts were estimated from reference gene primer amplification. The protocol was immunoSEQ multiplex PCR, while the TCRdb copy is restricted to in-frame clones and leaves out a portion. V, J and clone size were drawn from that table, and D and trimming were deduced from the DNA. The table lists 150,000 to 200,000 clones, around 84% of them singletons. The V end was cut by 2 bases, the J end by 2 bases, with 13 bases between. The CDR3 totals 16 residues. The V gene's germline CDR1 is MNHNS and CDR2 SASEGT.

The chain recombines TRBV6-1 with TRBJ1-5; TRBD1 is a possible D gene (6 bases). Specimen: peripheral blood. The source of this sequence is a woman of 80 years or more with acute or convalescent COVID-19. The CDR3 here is CASSERSGAGNQPQHF. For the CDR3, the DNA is TGTGCCAGCAGTGAACGGTCAGGGGCAGGCAATCAGCCCCAGCATTTT.